These T cell receptor beta chains were read from a single sample in a study of T-cell memory formation after mild COVID-19. Using its own MiXCR run on the 5' RACE reads, TCRdb lists one record per CDR3 protein. The repertoire consists of about 210,000 distinct CDR3 sequences, with around 27% occurring once and the leading ten covering roughly an eighth. What was sequenced was PBMCs or a T cell subset sorted from them (not recorded which). The receptors were gathered from an adult woman who had mild COVID-19 (a few samples of this study predate the infection). Cell type and time point are not known. The CDR3 runs from the conserved cysteine through the conserved F or W. Each record gives: V gene, J gene, D gene, clone size, CDR3 DNA, CDR3 protein. D genes are given only for firm matches. Clone size appears in some rows only: once, few, many, or a class for an expanded clone.

TRBV11-1,TRBJ2-1,NA,few,TGTGCCAGCAGCATGGACGGTAGCTCCTACAATGAGCAGTTCTTC,CASSMDGSSYNEQFF
TRBV9,TRBJ2-2,TRBD2,medium-sized,TGTGCCAGCAGCGGACTAGCGGGAGGGGGAACCGGGGAGCTGTTTTTT,CASSGLAGGGTGELFF
TRBV5-1,TRBJ2-5,NA,once,TGCGCCAGCAGCTCCGTGTACCAAGAGACCCAGTACTTC,CASSSVYQETQYF
TRBV9,TRBJ1-1,NA,NA,TGTGCCAGCAGTGTCACCGGGACGGAAGGGATTACGGGCACTGAAGCTTTCTTT,CASSVTGTEGITGTEAFF
TRBV12-3/TRBV12-4,TRBJ2-1,TRBD2,many,TGTGCCAGCAGCCTTAGCGGGGGGACCTACAATGAGCAGTTCTTC,CASSLSGGTYNEQFF
TRBV5-1,TRBJ1-1,NA,NA,TGCGCCAGCAGCTTGGAGGGGGGCGCGGGCACTGAAGCTTTCTTT,CASSLEGGAGTEAFF
TRBV3-1,TRBJ2-3,NA,NA,TGTGCCAGCAGCCCCCAGATACTCACAGATACGCAGTATTTT,CASSPQILTDTQYF
TRBV6-1,TRBJ2-7,NA,medium-sized,TGTGCCAGCAGTGAAGCTCCCCCGCCTCTCGGTTACGAGCAGTACTTC,CASSEAPPPLGYEQYF
TRBV7-2,TRBJ2-2,NA,NA,TGTGCCAGCAGCTTAGCTGGGGTTGGCGGGGAGCTGTTTTTT,CASSLAGVGGELFF
TRBV4-3,TRBJ1-1,NA,NA,TGCGCCAGCAGCCAATCATGGGCTGGCACTGAAGCTTTCTTT,CASSQSWAGTEAFF
TRBV5-1,TRBJ2-1,TRBD2,NA,TGCGCCAGCAGCTTGGCGCCTAGCGGGGTGAGTGAGCAGTTCTTC,CASSLAPSGVSEQFF
TRBV29-1,TRBJ2-1,NA,NA,TGCAGCGTTGTGAGCGGACACTACAATGAGCAGTTCTTC,CSVVSGHYNEQFF
TRBV7-9,TRBJ2-1,NA,few,TGTGCCAGCAGCTTAAACGATGAGCAGTTCTTC,CASSLNDEQFF
TRBV14,TRBJ1-6,NA,NA,TGTGCCAGCAGCCAAGTCAGGGGCGCCTATAATTCACCCCTCCACTTT,CASSQVRGAYNSPLHF
TRBV7-7,TRBJ2-3,NA,few,TGTGCCAGCAGCCCGAGCGGGAGCACAGATACGCAGTATTTT,CASSPSGSTDTQYF
TRBV4-2,TRBJ1-2,TRBD1,once,TGTGCCAGCAGCTACGCCGACAGGGAGCCGTATGGCTACACCTTC,CASSYADREPYGYTF
TRBV12-3/TRBV12-4,TRBJ2-2,NA,NA,TGTGCCAGCAGTTCCCCCCAGGACGGGCTGAACACCGGGGAGCTGTTTTTT,CASSSPQDGLNTGELFF
TRBV19,TRBJ2-5,NA,NA,TGTGCCACCCTCCCCTCCGGGGGCTTGGAGACCCAGTACTTC,CATLPSGGLETQYF
TRBV18,TRBJ2-6,NA,NA,TGTGCCAGCTCACCATCGGCTACCTCTGGGGCCAACGTCCTGACTTTC,CASSPSATSGANVLTF
TRBV4-1,TRBJ1-2,TRBD1,few,TGCGCCAGCAGCCAAGATCTTAGCAGGGGGCACTATGGCTACACCTTC,CASSQDLSRGHYGYTF
TRBV10-3,TRBJ2-5,TRBD2,NA,TGTGCCATCAGTCCGACTAGCGGGGGGGGAGAGACCCAGTACTTC,CAISPTSGGGETQYF
TRBV6-2/TRBV6-3,TRBJ2-3,NA,NA,TGTGCCAGCAGTTACTCGAGATCGCGCACAGATACGCAGTATTTT,CASSYSRSRTDTQYF
TRBV5-6,TRBJ1-1,NA,few,TGTGCCAGCAGCTTGCAGGACACTGAAGCTTTCTTT,CASSLQDTEAFF
TRBV5-1,TRBJ1-6,NA,NA,TGCGCCAGCAGCTCGGGCTATACGGATTCACCCCTCCACTTT,CASSSGYTDSPLHF
TRBV13,TRBJ1-1,TRBD1,NA,TGTGCCGGACAGGCCATGAACACTGAAGCTTTCTTT,CAGQAMNTEAFF
TRBV20-1,TRBJ1-2,TRBD1,NA,TGCAGTGCTCCGGACAGGAATAACTATGGCTACACCTTC,CSAPDRNNYGYTF
TRBV27,TRBJ2-1,NA,few,TGTGCCAGCAGACTGGGCAGGAATGAGCAGTTCTTC,CASRLGRNEQFF
TRBV10-2,TRBJ2-7,TRBD2,few,TGCGCCAGCAGTGAAGGCCAGGGAGGGCCCTACGAGCAGTACTTC,CASSEGQGGPYEQYF
TRBV2,TRBJ2-3,NA,NA,TGTGCCAGCATTGGGCAGGGTTGGTATGATACGCAGTATTTT,CASIGQGWYDTQYF
TRBV20-1,TRBJ1-2,NA,NA,TGCAGTGCTAGGGGTGGAGGCTACACCTTC,CSARGGGYTF
TRBV27,TRBJ2-7,TRBD1,many,TGTGCCAGCAGTTTAGTTGTGGGACAGGGGGGTAAAAGCGAGCAGTACTTC,CASSLVVGQGGKSEQYF
TRBV9,TRBJ2-3,NA,NA,TGTGCCAGCAGCGTAGCGTGGCAGTACACAGATACGCAGTATTTT,CASSVAWQYTDTQYF
TRBV25-1,TRBJ2-7,NA,few,TGTGCCAGCAATAAAGTGGAGGTGGGATACGAGCAGTACTTC,CASNKVEVGYEQYF
TRBV7-6,TRBJ2-3,NA,many,TGTGCCAGCAGCTACGGGCCCCCTAGCACAGATACGCAGTATTTT,CASSYGPPSTDTQYF
TRBV30,TRBJ2-7,TRBD1,NA,TGTGCATTGAGGGGGCTTCACTACGAGCAGTACTTC,CALRGLHYEQYF
TRBV29-1,TRBJ1-2,TRBD1,NA,TGCAGCGTTCTCGGAGGAGGACAGGCTTACTATGGCTACACCTTC,CSVLGGGQAYYGYTF
TRBV12-3/TRBV12-4,TRBJ2-3,NA,NA,TGTGCCAGCAGCCCCAAGCGGTCCAGCTGGACAGATACGCAGTATTTT,CASSPKRSSWTDTQYF
TRBV24-1,TRBJ2-2,TRBD1,NA,TGTGCCACCAGTGATTCTCCCGGGACAGGGGAAGACGGGGAGCTGTTTTTT,CATSDSPGTGEDGELFF
TRBV25-1,TRBJ2-7,TRBD1,many,TGTGCCAGCAGTGAGCCGGGACAGGGAAACTACGAGCAGTACTTC,CASSEPGQGNYEQYF
TRBV5-1,TRBJ1-5,TRBD1,NA,TGCGCCAGCAGCGCGACAGGGCTAGATGGCAATCAGCCCCAGCATTTT,CASSATGLDGNQPQHF
TRBV18,TRBJ1-1,NA,NA,TGTGCCAGCTCACCAGCGGGACGGAGGGACACTGAAGCTTTCTTT,CASSPAGRRDTEAFF
TRBV6-1,TRBJ1-5,NA,NA,TGTGCCAGCGAAATTTCAAGCAATCAGCCCCAGCATTTT,CASEISSNQPQHF